What follows are 15 T cell receptor beta chains derived from one specimen sequenced in a study of T cells in Graves' hyperthyroidism and ophthalmopathy (dated by TCRdb to between 2017 and 2020). Receptors were amplified or captured by multiplex PCR. Sequencing took place on an Illumina HiSeq 2000. Amplification of TCR beta CDR3 regions was carried out from RNA transcripts. The first round of RT-PCR for the TCR CDR3 was performed with the HTBI primer set and the Qiagen OneStep RT-PCR kit. TCRdb reworked the public reads: Q25 trimming with fastp, MiXCR clone assembly, productive beta chains retained. Rows with one shared CDR3 protein collapse into an entry with the most common genes and DNA. The sample data list 600,000 to 700,000 distinct CDR3 sequences, and nearly 45% of these were observed just once. The top ten clones comprise more than 7% of the sample. Sequenced material: peripheral blood or thyroid tissue (not recorded which). The receptors here all came from an adult man with Graves' disease, either hyperthyroidism or ophthalmopathy (not recorded which).

A word on this clonotype: Likely a read error: the CDR3 ends without its conserved phenylalanine or tryptophan. It is unclear where the CDR3 begins or ends on the DNA, so no DNA is shown, and the CDR3 is as TCRdb lists it. The chain employs TRBV12-3 or TRBV12-4 and TRBJ1-4; TRBD1, the D gene given by the table, was not confirmed from the DNA. Inclusive of both ends, the CDR3 amounts to 9 amino acids. The CDR3 here is CASRGTENY.

The chain uses TRBV15 and TRBJ1-6, with D maybe TRBD1 (5 bases). The ends were cut back, 3 bases at V and 5 bases at J, with 8 bases in the middle. This CDR3 has 14 amino acids. Per the germline V gene, CDR1 is LNHNV and CDR2 is YYDKDF (reference sequence). The chain's CDR3 is CATSSTGDNSPLHF. Written as DNA, the CDR3 is TGTGCCACCAGCAGCACAGGAGATAATTCACCCCTCCACTTT.

Remarks on this clonotype: A read error is possible here, since a much larger clone lies one base away. V and J are TRBV9 and TRBJ1-2, with a weak D call TRBD1 (5 bases). This CDR3 region has 13 residues. V was shortened by 2 bases and J by 4 bases, with 9 bases between the two germline ends. Germline CDR1 SGDLS, CDR2 YYNGEE. The CDR3 nucleotides read TGTGCCAGCAGCGTGGGACTGGGCTATGGCTACACCTTC. Amino acid sequence: CASSVGLGYGYTF.

This clonotype appeared many times. The rearrangement uses TRBV20-1 and TRBJ2-5, with TRBD2 matching over 9 bases. This CDR3 spans 15 amino acids. V lost 1 base and J lost 4; bases outside the gene matches: 7. CDR1 and CDR2 from the germline V gene are DFQATT and SNEGSKA (reference sequence). DNA for the CDR3: TGCAGTGCTAGAGCCCCATGGCGGGAGGGAGAGACCCAGTACTTC. Its translation is CSARAPWREGETQYF.

The rearrangement links TRBV25-1 to TRBJ2-6; D ambiguous. From germline, CDR1 is MGHDK and CDR2 SYGVNS. V shed 4 bases and J shed 2 bases, with 9 bases lying between them. The length of the CDR3 is 15 residues. CDR3 in amino acids: CASSARVPGANVLTF. Written as DNA, the CDR3 is TGTGCCAGCAGTGCTAGGGTTCCTGGGGCCAACGTCCTGACTTTC. The full variable domain, with the rest looked up from reference TRBV25-1 and TRBJ2-6, is EADIYQTPRYLVIGTGKKITLECSQTMGHDKMYWYQQDPGMELHLIHYSYGVNSTEKGDLSSESTVSRIRTEHFPLTLESARPSHTSQYLCASSARVPGANVLTFGAGSRLTVL.

The sample holds many counts of this clonotype. The chain has TRBV6-5 and TRBJ2-5; D is tentatively TRBD1 or TRBD2 (5 bases each). The length of the CDR3 is 14 residues. Germline V gene lookup returns CDR1 MNHEY and CDR2 SVGAGI. V lost 4 bases, J lost 4 bases, and 13 bases lay in between. The CDR3 coding sequence is TGTGCCAGCAGTTCGGGACGGAGAGGAGAGACCCAGTACTTC. Protein sequence: CASSSGRRGETQYF.

This clonotype showed up many times. This rearrangement joins TRBV7-8 to TRBJ1-3, with D possibly being TRBD1 (5 bases). Trimming cost V 4 bases and J 0 bases, with 7 bases left between them. Germline V gives CDR1 SGHVS, CDR2 FQNEAQ. The CDR3 covers 14 residues. In nucleotides, the CDR3 is TGTGCCAGCAGCTGGAGGGGCTCTGGAAACACCATATATTTT. Protein: CASSWRGSGNTIYF.

In this sample, this clonotype turned up a few times. This rearrangement joins TRBV6-1 to TRBJ2-5; D is possibly TRBD1 (5 bases). The V gene lost 5 bases and the J gene lost 5 bases, with 12 bases spanning the gap. The CDR3 contains 13 residues. Germline V CDR1 and CDR2: MNHNS, SASEGT. This CDR3 is CASSSGPWETQYF. The CDR3 coding sequence is TGTGCCAGCAGTTCAGGGCCTTGGGAGACCCAGTACTTC.

This clonotype was observed many times. The chain links TRBV10-3 to TRBJ1-5; D may be TRBD1 (5 bases). The germline V gene has CDR1 ENHRY and CDR2 SYGVKD. This CDR3 spans 13 amino acids. V lost 8 bases and J lost 1, with 9 bases in between. In nucleotides, the CDR3 is TGTGCCATCGCAGGGTCGAGCAATCAGCCCCAGCATTTT. Translating it yields CAIAGSSNQPQHF.

The chain links TRBV20-1 to TRBJ2-5; D perhaps matches TRBD2 (7 bases). With 7 bases removed from V and 7 bases from J, the gap between germline ends came to 19 bases. This CDR3 contains 13 residues. Germline CDR1 is DFQATT and CDR2 is SNEGSKA (reference sequence). CDR3 in amino acids: CSGEGGGPGTQYF. The DNA of the CDR3 is TGCAGTGGGGAGGGGGGAGGGCCCGGGACCCAGTACTTC.

The chain joins TRBV7-6 to TRBJ1-4, with D unresolved. Per germline, CDR1 SGHVS and CDR2 FNYEAQ. With 3 bases removed from V and 8 bases from J, the gap between germline ends came to 10 bases. The CDR3 length is 13 residues. For the CDR3, the DNA is TGTGCCAGCAGCTTCCAGGAGGGCGAAAAACTGTTTTTT. Translation gives CASSFQEGEKLFF.

In its sample, this clonotype was seen many times. The chain uses TRBV7-2 and TRBJ2-5; 7 positions agree with TRBD1. CDR3 length: 15 residues. Trimming removed 3 bases from V and 5 bases from J; junction bases left unmatched: 9. Germline CDR1 is SGHTA and CDR2 is FQGNSA. In nucleotides, the CDR3 is TGTGCCAGCAGCTTCATTCCAGACAGGGACGAGACCCAGTACTTC. It yields the protein CASSFIPDRDETQYF.

Comment on this clonotype: A read error may be the cause here, since a much bigger clone is one base away. This chain joins TRBV19 and TRBJ1-1; the D gene is possibly TRBD1 (6 bases). This CDR3 has 15 residues. Trimming stripped 5 bases from V and 2 bases from J, with 15 bases between. CDR1 LNHDA and CDR2 SQIVND come from the germline V gene (reference sequence). The CDR3 DNA reads TGTGCCAGTAGTGAGGGAGGGGGATCTAACACTGAAGCTTTCTTT. This sequence encodes CASSEGGGSNTEAFF.

The CDR3 protein is CASSTDYSGNTIYF. CDR3 coding DNA: TGTGCCAGCAGCACGGACTACTCTGGAAACACCATATATTTT. This chain uses TRBV9 with TRBJ1-3; D uncertain. This CDR3 is built from 14 residues. The V gene's germline CDR1 is SGDLS and CDR2 YYNGEE. V was trimmed by 4 bases and J by 0 bases, leaving 8 bases between them. The full variable domain, with the rest looked up from reference TRBV9 and TRBJ1-3, is DSGVTQTPKHLITATGQRVTLRCSPRSGDLSVYWYQQSLDQGLQFLIQYYNGEERAKGNILERFSAQQFPDLHSELNLSSLELGDSALYFCASSTDYSGNTIYFGEGSWLTVV.

DNA for the CDR3: TGCAGTGCTAGAGATCTAGCGGGAGTGAAGGGGTACGAGCAGTACTTC. Translating it yields CSARDLAGVKGYEQYF. This chain links TRBV20-1 with TRBJ2-7, with 10 bases identical to TRBD2. This CDR3 has 16 amino acids. Unmatched junction bases numbered 9, after V lost 0 bases and J lost 4 bases. Germline V gene lookup returns CDR1 DFQATT and CDR2 SNEGSKA (reference sequence).